This TCR beta chain was identified in a study of CD8 T cells in ankylosing spondylitis. General observations from the study: Several of the motif variants were reported before in synovial fluid and blood from reactive arthritis. The clones that were linked to disease were reported to be significantly enriched in matched synovial fluid samples from ankylosing spondylitis patients. Blood of patients with ankylosing spondylitis appeared to be characterized by a TCR beta motif of about eight highly homologous variants.

The CDR3 runs 17 residues. The germline CDR1 and CDR2 sequences are SEHNR and FQNEAQ (reference sequence). With 4 bases clipped from V and 6 bases from J, the junction kept 10 bases outside the gene matches. Using quantitative 5'-RACE with molecular barcodes, the authors made TCR beta libraries. TCRdb called the 5' RACE reads again in MiXCR, with one record for every CDR3 protein. The sample shows some 130,000 distinct CDR3 sequences, just under 7.5% of them seen only once. Many counts were recorded for this clonotype. Its antigen remains unknown. The sequenced material came from blood, either unsorted or a sorted T cell fraction (not recorded which). The sequence came from a female donor with ankylosing spondylitis or in good health (not recorded which). The genes are TRBV7-9 and TRBJ1-6; 9 nucleotides align to TRBD1. The CDR3 sequence is CASSWVSGQGSNSPLHF. CDR3 nucleotides: TGTGCCAGCAGCTGGGTCAGCGGACAGGGGAGTAATTCACCCCTCCACTTT.